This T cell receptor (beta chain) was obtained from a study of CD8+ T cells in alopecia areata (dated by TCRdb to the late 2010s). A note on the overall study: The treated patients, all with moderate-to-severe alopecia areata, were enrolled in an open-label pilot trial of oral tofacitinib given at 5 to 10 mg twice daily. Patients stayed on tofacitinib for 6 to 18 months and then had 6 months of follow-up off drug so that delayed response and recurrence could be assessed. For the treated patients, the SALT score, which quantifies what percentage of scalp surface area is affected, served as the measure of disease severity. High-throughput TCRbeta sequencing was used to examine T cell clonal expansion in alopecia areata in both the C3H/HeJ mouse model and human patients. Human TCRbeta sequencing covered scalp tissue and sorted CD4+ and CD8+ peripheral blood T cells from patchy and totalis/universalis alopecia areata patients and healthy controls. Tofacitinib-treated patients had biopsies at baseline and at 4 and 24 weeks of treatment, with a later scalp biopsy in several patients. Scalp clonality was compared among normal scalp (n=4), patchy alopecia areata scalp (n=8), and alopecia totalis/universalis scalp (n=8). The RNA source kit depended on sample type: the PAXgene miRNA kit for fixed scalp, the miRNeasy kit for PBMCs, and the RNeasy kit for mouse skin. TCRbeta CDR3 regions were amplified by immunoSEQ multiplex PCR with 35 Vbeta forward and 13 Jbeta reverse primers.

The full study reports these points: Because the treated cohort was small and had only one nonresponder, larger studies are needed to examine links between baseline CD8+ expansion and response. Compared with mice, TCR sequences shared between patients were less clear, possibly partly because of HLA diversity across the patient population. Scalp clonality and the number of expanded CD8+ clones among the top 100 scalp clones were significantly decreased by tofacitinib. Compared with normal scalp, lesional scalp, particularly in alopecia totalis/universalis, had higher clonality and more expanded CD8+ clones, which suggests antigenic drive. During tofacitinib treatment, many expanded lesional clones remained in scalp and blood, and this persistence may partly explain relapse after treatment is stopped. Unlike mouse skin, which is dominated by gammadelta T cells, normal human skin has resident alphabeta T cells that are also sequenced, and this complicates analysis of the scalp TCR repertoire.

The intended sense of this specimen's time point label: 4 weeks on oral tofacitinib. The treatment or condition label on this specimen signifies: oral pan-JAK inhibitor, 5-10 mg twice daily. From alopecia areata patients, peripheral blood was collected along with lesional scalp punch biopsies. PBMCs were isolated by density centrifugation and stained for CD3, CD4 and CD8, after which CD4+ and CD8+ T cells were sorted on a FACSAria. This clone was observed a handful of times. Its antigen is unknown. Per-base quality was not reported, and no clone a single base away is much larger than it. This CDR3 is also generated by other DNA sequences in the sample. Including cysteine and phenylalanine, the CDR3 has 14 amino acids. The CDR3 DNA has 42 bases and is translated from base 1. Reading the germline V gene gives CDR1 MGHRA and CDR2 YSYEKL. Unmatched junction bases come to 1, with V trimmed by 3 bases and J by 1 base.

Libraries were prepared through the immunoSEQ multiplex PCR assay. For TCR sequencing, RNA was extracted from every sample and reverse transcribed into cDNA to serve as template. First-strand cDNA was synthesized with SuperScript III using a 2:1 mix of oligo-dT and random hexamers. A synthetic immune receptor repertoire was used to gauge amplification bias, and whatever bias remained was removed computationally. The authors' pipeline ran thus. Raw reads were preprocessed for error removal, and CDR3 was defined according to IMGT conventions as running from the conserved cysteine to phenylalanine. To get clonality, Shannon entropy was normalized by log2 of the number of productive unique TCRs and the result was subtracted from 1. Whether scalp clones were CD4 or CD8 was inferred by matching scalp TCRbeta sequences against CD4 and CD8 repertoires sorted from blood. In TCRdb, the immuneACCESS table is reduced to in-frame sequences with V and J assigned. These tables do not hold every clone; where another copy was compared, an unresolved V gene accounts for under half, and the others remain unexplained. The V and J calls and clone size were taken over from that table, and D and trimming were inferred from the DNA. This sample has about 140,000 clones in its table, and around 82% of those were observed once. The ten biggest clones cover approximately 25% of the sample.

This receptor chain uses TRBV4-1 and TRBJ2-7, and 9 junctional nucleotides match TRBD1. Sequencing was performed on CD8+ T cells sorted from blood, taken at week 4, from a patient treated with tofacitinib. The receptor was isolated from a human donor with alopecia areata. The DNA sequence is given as TGCGCCAGCAGCCAGGGACAGGGATCCTACGAGCAGTACTTC. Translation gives CASSQGQGSYEQYF.